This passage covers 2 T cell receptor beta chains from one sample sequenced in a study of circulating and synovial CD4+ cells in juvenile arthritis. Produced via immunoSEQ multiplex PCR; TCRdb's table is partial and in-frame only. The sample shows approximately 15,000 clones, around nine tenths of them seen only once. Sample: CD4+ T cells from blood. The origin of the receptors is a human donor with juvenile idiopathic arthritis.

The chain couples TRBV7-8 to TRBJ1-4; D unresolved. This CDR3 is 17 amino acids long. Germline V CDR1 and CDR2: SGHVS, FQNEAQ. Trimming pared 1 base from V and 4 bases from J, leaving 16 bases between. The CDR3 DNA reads TGTGCCAGCAGCTTAGGGAGCCGAGGGCTCGGTAATGAAAAACTGTTTTTT. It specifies CASSLGSRGLGNEKLFF.

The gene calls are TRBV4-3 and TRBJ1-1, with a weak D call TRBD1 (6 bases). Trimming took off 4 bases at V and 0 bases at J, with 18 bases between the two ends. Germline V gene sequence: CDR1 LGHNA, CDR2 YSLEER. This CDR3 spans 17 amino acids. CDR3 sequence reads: CASSPPRQVVMNTEAFF. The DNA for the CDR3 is TGCGCCAGCAGCCCCCCTAGACAGGTCGTCATGAACACTGAAGCTTTCTTT.